A selection of T cell receptor beta chains follows, all from one sample in a study of regulatory T cells in long-lasting Graves disease. A single record per CDR3 protein comes from TCRdb applying MiXCR to the multiplex PCR reads. The repertoire holds over 650,000 distinct CDR3 sequences, 25% to 30% seen once, with about 42% in the top ten. Specimen: peripheral blood mononuclear cells (PBMCs), collected when the disease was refractory, from a patient treated with antithyroid drugs. The receptors shown here come from a female donor with Graves disease. Each CDR3 is given with its conserved first and last residue. D genes are given only for firm matches. Rows give clone size only sometimes, using once, few, many, or a class for an expanded clone.

>TRBV5-1|TRBJ1-1|-|-
TGTGCCAGCAGCTTGTCGGGGGGCAGGCCCAAAGCTTTCTTT
CASSLSGGRPKAFF
>TRBV2|TRBJ2-3|-|-
TGTGCCAGCAGGGTACAGGCGACTAGCACAGATACGCAGTATTTT
CASRVQATSTDTQYF
>TRBV5-1|TRBJ1-5|-|few
TGCGCCAGCAGCTTGGGGGAGGATAGCAATCAGCCCCAGCATTTT
CASSLGEDSNQPQHF
>TRBV6-1|TRBJ2-7|TRBD1|-
TGTGCCAGCAACCCGGGACAGTACGAGCAGTACTTC
CASNPGQYEQYF
>TRBV5-5|TRBJ1-2|TRBD1|-
TGTGCCAGCAGCTTAGTTACAGGGGGCGCCGGCTACACCTTC
CASSLVTGGAGYTF
>TRBV5-1|TRBJ1-6|-|-
TGCGCCAGCAGGCCCCTCGCGACCCTCCACTTT
CASRPLATLHF
>TRBV6-1|TRBJ2-7|-|few
TGTGCCAGCAGTCCACCGCGAGGGCAATCCACCTACGAGCAGTACTTC
CASSPPRGQSTYEQYF
>TRBV12-3/TRBV12-4|TRBJ2-1|-|few
TGTGCCAGCAGTTCCGGGACTCCGCGTGATGAGCAGTTCTTC
CASSSGTPRDEQFF
>TRBV28|TRBJ1-2|TRBD1|many
TGTGCCAGCAGCCTGGGACAGGTTGACTATGGCTACACCTTC
CASSLGQVDYGYTF
>TRBV12-5|TRBJ2-5|-|many
TGTGCTAGTGGTTTAACGTACCAAGAGACCCAGTACTTC
CASGLTYQETQYF
>TRBV20-1|TRBJ2-3|TRBD2|-
TGCAGTGCTAGAGATTCCACCGGGACTAGCGGCACAGATACGCAGTATTTT
CSARDSTGTSGTDTQYF
>TRBV7-9|TRBJ1-6|-|-
TGTGCCAGCACCCGGGGGGCTGGGGTGAATTCACCCCTCCACTTT
CASTRGAGVNSPLHF
>TRBV5-1|TRBJ2-7|TRBD2|-
TGCGCCAGCAGCTTGGGAGGGACCGGGACTAGCGCGGGGGAGCAGTACTTC
CASSLGGTGTSAGEQYF
>TRBV20-1|TRBJ2-5|-|few
TGCAGTGCTAGTTCTATCTCTGGAGAGACCCAGTACTTC
CSASSISGETQYF
>TRBV16|TRBJ2-4|TRBD1|few
TGTGCCAGCAGCCAATCTAGGACAGGGGAGGCCAAAAACATTCAGTACTTC
CASSQSRTGEAKNIQYF
>TRBV6-1|TRBJ2-7|-|-
TGTGCCAGCAGTGCCTCCAGCGCGGGGAGCTCCTACGAGCAGTACTTC
CASSASSAGSSYEQYF
>TRBV5-1|TRBJ2-3|-|-
TGCGCCAGCAGCTTATCATCAGATACGCAGTATTTT
CASSLSSDTQYF
>TRBV28|TRBJ1-6|-|few
TGTGCCATCGAGCCGGGCCGAGGTTCACCCCTCCACTTT
CAIEPGRGSPLHF
>TRBV25-1|TRBJ1-2|-|few
TGTGCCAGCAGTGACCCTAAGATCAGACAGAGAGGGGCGTCGCACTATGGCTACACCTTC
CASSDPKIRQRGASHYGYTF
>TRBV18|TRBJ1-1|-|few
TGTGCCAGCTCATCTCGGACCGCTTTCAACACTGAAGCTTTCTTT
CASSSRTAFNTEAFF
>TRBV20-1|TRBJ2-5|TRBD2|-
TGCAGTGCTCTCGGACTAGCGGGTACTCAAGAGACCCAGTACTTC
CSALGLAGTQETQYF
>TRBV29-1|TRBJ2-5|TRBD2|-
TGCAGCGGGAGGGAGGGGTTTGTGGAGACCCAGTACTTC
CSGREGFVETQYF
>TRBV28|TRBJ1-5|TRBD1|many
TGTGCCAGCAACCTTGGGGCAGGGGGCATCAATCAGCCCCAGCATTTT
CASNLGAGGINQPQHF
>TRBV20-1|TRBJ2-7|TRBD1|-
TGCAGTGCTAACCGGGACAGACTTACCTACGAGCAGTACTTC
CSANRDRLTYEQYF
>TRBV20-1|TRBJ2-7|-|few
TGCAGTGCAACGTCCGGGAACGGACGACCAGTTGGCGAGCAGTACTTC
CSATSGNGRPVGEQYF
>TRBV7-3|TRBJ2-5|-|-
TGTGCCAGCAGCCACCCGGGACTCCTCTTACAAGAGACCCAGTACTTC
CASSHPGLLLQETQYF
>TRBV6-1|TRBJ2-7|-|few
TGTGCCAGCAATCGGCGAGGGGGCTCCTACGAGCAGTACTTC
CASNRRGGSYEQYF
>TRBV7-9|TRBJ1-1|TRBD1|-
TGTGCCAGCAGTCTCGTTCCACAGGGGGCGATAACTGAAGCTTTCTTT
CASSLVPQGAITEAFF
>TRBV9|TRBJ1-6|-|-
TGTGCCAGCAGCGTCGGAGTCCCGGGGTCACCCCTCCACTTT
CASSVGVPGSPLHF
>TRBV19|TRBJ1-5|TRBD1|-
TGTGCCAGTAGTATAAAGGACAGGGAAAGAGATCAGCCCCAGCATTTT
CASSIKDRERDQPQHF
>TRBV5-1|TRBJ1-1|TRBD1|-
TGCGCCAGCAGCTACAGGACAGGTCCTAACACTGAAGCTTTCTTT
CASSYRTGPNTEAFF
>TRBV11-2|TRBJ2-7|-|many
TGTGCCAGCAGCTCAACGGGACGTCACTACGAGCAGTACTTC
CASSSTGRHYEQYF